These 10 T cell receptor beta chains share one sample of origin, sequenced in a study of cytomegalovirus exposure and HLA in healthy donors. PCR used 60 Vbeta primers and 13 Jbeta primers. Assay: immunoSEQ multiplex PCR; the TCRdb copy retains only in-frame clones and omits some. The sample holds about 160,000 clones, 70% to 85% seen once. The specimen was PBMCs. The source of these receptors is a man aged 35-49 years in good health and CMV-seronegative.

This chain connects TRBV6-5 to TRBJ2-5; D ambiguous. The V gene lost 6 bases and the J gene lost 4 bases, with 15 bases spanning the gap. CDR1 and CDR2 from the germline V gene are MNHEY and SVGAGI. This CDR3 spans 14 amino acids. The CDR3 DNA is TGTGCCAGCAGGACCCTGGGCAGCCCAGAGACCCAGTACTTC. Amino acid sequence: CASRTLGSPETQYF.

This sequence joins TRBV19 and TRBJ1-1; the D gene is possibly TRBD1 (6 bases). The CDR3 extends over 15 amino acids. Trimming shortened V by 4 bases and J by 4 bases, and 16 bases separated the two germline ends. CDR1 and CDR2 (germline): LNHDA, SQIVND (reference sequence). Written as DNA, the CDR3 is TGTGCCAGTAGTACCGGGGACATCTGGGGCACTGAAGCTTTCTTT. Translated: CASSTGDIWGTEAFF.

The rearrangement uses TRBV11-2 and TRBJ2-2, with unresolved D. The germline V and J ends were trimmed by 5 bases and 5 bases, with 9 bases remaining between them. Germline V gene sequence: CDR1 SGHAT, CDR2 FQNNGV. The CDR3 runs to 13 residues. The CDR3: CASSRSETGELFF. DNA of the CDR3: TGTGCCAGCAGCCGGTCCGAAACCGGGGAGCTGTTTTTT.

The chain uses TRBV27 and TRBJ1-6, with 7 bases matching TRBD1. Looked up from germline, CDR1 is MNHEY and CDR2 is SMNVEV (reference sequence). This CDR3 spans 16 amino acids. V was clipped by 6 bases and J by 7 bases; unmatched bases: 12. The CDR3 is CASRNNYDRENSPLHF. DNA for the CDR3: TGTGCCAGCAGAAATAACTACGACAGGGAGAATTCACCCCTCCACTTT.

The chain employs TRBV6-5 and TRBJ1-6; 7 bases match TRBD1. Looked up from germline, CDR1 is MNHEY and CDR2 is SVGAGI. The junction had 0 bases not matched to a gene; V was cut back by 6 bases and J by 7 bases. This CDR3 spans 12 amino acids. CDR3: CASRTGNSPLHF. The CDR3 DNA is TGTGCCAGCAGGACAGGGAATTCACCCCTCCACTTT.

The CDR3 sequence is CACPPGQGRDTQYF. As DNA, the CDR3 is TGTGCCTGTCCACCGGGACAGGGGAGAGATACGCAGTATTTT. This chain joins TRBV30 and TRBJ2-3; 10 bases fit TRBD1. CDR1 is GTSNPN and CDR2 is SVGIG in the germline V gene (reference sequence). V was pared by 6 bases and J by 5 bases, with 8 bases of the junction left unmatched. This CDR3 has 14 residues.

The chain has TRBV7-8 and TRBJ2-3; 10 bases fit TRBD2. CDR1 and CDR2 from the germline V gene are SGHVS and FQNEAQ. Germline trimming cut 5 bases from V and 3 bases from J; bases unmatched to any gene: 11. The CDR3 is made up of 17 amino acids. The CDR3 loop is CASSLSGGAASTDTQYF. The CDR3 DNA reads as TGTGCCAGCAGCCTGAGCGGGGGGGCTGCCTCGACAGATACGCAGTATTTT.

This clone has a handful of counts. The CDR3 sequence: CSVEEGPNRQFF. The CDR3 DNA follows: TGCAGCGTTGAAGAGGGGCCTAATCGGCAGTTCTTC. The chain carries TRBV29-1 and TRBJ2-1, with a weak D call TRBD1 (5 bases). This CDR3 spans 12 amino acids. Looked up from germline, CDR1 is SQVTM and CDR2 is ANQGSEA. Trimming shortened V by 0 bases and J by 12 bases, and 12 bases separated the two germline ends.

This chain joins TRBV9 and TRBJ2-2; D is undetermined. The CDR3 is 16 amino acids. The V end lost 0 bases, the J end lost 5 bases, and 14 bases lay between the germline ends. Germline lookup yields CDR1 SGDLS and CDR2 YYNGEE. The CDR3 loop reads CASSVAGNSLTGELFF. CDR3 nucleotide sequence: TGTGCCAGCAGCGTAGCTGGAAACAGCCTGACCGGGGAGCTGTTTTTT.

The chain combines TRBV5-5 with TRBJ1-3, with 8 bases identical to TRBD1. This CDR3 is 16 amino acids long. V shed 1 base and J 8 bases; nucleotides not matched to a gene: 11. The germline gives CDR1 SGHKS, CDR2 YYEKEE (reference sequence). CDR3: CASSLRRQGRTHTIYF. CDR3 nucleotides: TGTGCCAGCAGCTTGCGGCGACAGGGGCGGACACACACCATATATTTT.